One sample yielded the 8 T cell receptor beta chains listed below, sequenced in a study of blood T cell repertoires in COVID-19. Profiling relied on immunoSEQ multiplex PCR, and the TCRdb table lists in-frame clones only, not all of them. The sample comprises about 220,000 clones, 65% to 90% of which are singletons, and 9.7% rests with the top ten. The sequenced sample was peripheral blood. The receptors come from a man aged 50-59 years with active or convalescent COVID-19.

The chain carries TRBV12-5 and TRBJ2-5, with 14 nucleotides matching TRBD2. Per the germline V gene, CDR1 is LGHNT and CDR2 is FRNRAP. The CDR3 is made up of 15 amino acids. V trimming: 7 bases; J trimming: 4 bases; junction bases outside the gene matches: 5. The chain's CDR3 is CASAAGTSGGETQYF. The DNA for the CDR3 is TGTGCTAGTGCCGCCGGGACTAGCGGGGGAGAGACCCAGTACTTC.

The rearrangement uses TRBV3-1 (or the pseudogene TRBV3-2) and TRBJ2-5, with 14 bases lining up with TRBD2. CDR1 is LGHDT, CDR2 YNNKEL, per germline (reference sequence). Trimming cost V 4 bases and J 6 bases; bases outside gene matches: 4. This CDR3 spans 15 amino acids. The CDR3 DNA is TGTGCCAGCAGCCCGACTAGCGGGGGGGTGCAGACCCAGTACTTC. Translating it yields CASSPTSGGVQTQYF.

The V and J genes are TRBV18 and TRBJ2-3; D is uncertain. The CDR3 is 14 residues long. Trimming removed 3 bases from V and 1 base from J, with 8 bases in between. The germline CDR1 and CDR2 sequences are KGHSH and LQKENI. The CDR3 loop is CASSPQTGTDTQYF. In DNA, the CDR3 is TGTGCCAGCTCACCTCAAACAGGCACAGATACGCAGTATTTT.

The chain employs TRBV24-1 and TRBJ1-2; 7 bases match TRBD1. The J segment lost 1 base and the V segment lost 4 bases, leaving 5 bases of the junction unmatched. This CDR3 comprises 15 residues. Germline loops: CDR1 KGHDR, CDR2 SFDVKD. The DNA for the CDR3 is TGTGCCACCAGTGACCCGGGACAGAATAACTATGGCTACACCTTC. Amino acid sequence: CATSDPGQNNYGYTF.

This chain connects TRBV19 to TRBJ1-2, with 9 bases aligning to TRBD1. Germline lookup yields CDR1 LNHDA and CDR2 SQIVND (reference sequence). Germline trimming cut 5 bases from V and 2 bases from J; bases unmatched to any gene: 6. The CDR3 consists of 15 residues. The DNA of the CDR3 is TGTGCCAGTAGTGTCGGACAGGGGAACAACTATGGCTACACCTTC. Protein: CASSVGQGNNYGYTF.

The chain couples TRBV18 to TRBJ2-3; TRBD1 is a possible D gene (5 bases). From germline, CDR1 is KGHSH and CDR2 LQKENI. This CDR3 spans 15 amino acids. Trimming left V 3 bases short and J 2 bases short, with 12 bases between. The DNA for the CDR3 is TGTGCCAGCTCACCTCAGGACACCTTCACAGATACGCAGTATTTT. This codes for CASSPQDTFTDTQYF.

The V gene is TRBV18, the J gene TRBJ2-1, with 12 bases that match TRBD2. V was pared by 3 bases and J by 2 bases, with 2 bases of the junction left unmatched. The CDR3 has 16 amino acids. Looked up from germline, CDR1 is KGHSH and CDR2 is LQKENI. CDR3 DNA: TGTGCCAGCTCACCTTCTAGCGGGGGGGCCTACAATGAGCAGTTCTTC. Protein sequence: CASSPSSGGAYNEQFF.

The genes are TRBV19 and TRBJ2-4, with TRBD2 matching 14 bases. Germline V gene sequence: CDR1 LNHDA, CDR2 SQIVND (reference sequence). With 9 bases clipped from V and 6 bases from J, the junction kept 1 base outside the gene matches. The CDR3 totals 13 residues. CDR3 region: CASGLAGGNIQYF. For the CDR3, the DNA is TGTGCCAGCGGACTAGCGGGGGGAAACATTCAGTACTTC.